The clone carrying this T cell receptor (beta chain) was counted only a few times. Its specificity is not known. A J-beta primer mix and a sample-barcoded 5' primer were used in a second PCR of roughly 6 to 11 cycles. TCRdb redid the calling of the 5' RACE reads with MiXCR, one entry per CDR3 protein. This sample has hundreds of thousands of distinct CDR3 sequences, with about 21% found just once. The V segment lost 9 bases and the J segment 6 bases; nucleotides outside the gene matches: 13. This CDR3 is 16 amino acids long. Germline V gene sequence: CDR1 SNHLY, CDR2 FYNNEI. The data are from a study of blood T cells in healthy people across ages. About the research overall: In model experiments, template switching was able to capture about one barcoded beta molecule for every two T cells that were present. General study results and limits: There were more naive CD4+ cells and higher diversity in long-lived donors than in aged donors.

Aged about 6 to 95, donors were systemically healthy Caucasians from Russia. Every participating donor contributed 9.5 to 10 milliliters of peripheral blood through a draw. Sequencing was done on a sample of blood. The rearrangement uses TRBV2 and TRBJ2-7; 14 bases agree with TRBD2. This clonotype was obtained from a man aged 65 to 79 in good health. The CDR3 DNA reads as TGTGCCAGAAATTCCGGGACTAGCGGGAGCGTCCGCGAGCAGTACTTC. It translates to CARNSGTSGSVREQYF.